These 8 T cell receptor beta chains share one sample of origin, sequenced in a study of shared clonotypes between healthy human individuals. Produced via immunoSEQ multiplex PCR; TCRdb's table is partial and in-frame only. The sample yields nearly 1,000,000 clones, approximately 80% seen once. The sequencing sample was made of memory CD4+ T cells sorted from blood. Subset indicated: CD45RA-negative fraction. These receptors were taken from a man younger than 35 in good health.

Details on this clone: The sample carries other DNA sequences with the same CDR3. The chain carries TRBV2 and TRBJ1-3; D is undetermined. The germline V and J ends were trimmed by 6 bases and 2 bases, with 8 bases remaining between them. This CDR3 has 13 residues. In germline, CDR1 is SNHLY, CDR2 FYNNEI. The CDR3, as DNA: TGTGCCAGCAGGGTTGGACCTGGAAACACCATATATTTT. This gives the protein CASRVGPGNTIYF.

Comments on this clone: The same CDR3 also results from other DNA sequences found in this sample. The rearrangement uses TRBV5-4 and TRBJ1-3, with D uncertain. V was shortened by 1 base and J by 2 bases, with 7 bases between the two germline ends. This CDR3 is built from 14 residues. CDR1 is SGHNT and CDR2 is YYREEE in the germline V gene (reference sequence). The CDR3: CASSLPETGNTIYF. The CDR3 region has the DNA TGTGCCAGCAGCTTGCCCGAGACTGGAAACACCATATATTTT.

The chain joins TRBV5-4 to TRBJ1-2; D gene unclear. The ends were cut back, 0 bases at V and 4 bases at J, with 10 bases in the middle. This CDR3 region has 14 residues. CDR1 and CDR2 (germline): SGHNT, YYREEE (reference sequence). The CDR3 protein is CASSLDPGSYGYTF. For the CDR3, the DNA is TGTGCCAGCAGCTTGGATCCGGGAAGCTATGGCTACACCTTC.

This chain connects TRBV7-2 to TRBJ2-5; 7 nucleotides align to TRBD1. Unmatched junction bases numbered 8, after V lost 7 bases and J lost 6 bases. Germline V gene lookup returns CDR1 SGHTA and CDR2 FQGNSA. This CDR3 spans 13 amino acids. CDR3 DNA: TGTGCCAGCATTAGAGGACAGGAAAAGACCCAGTACTTC. Translating it yields CASIRGQEKTQYF.

V gene TRBV28 combines with J gene TRBJ2-4, with TRBD2 matching 9 bases. CDR1 is MDHEN, CDR2 SYDVKM, per germline. The CDR3 consists of 15 residues. The V and J ends lost 6 bases and 5 bases, in that order; junction bases with no gene match: 8. This CDR3 is CASSPHKRGENIQYF. CDR3 bases: TGTGCCAGCAGCCCCCATAAGCGGGGGGAAAACATTCAGTACTTC.

The chain has TRBV11-2 and TRBJ1-2; D might be TRBD1 (5 bases). Germline CDR1 reads SGHAT; CDR2 reads FQNNGV. The V gene lost 0 bases and the J gene lost 8 bases, with 10 bases spanning the gap. The CDR3 is 13 residues long. DNA for the CDR3: TGTGCCAGCAGCTTAGATCGGGCAGGGGGCTACACCTTC. Its translation is CASSLDRAGGYTF.

This sequence joins TRBV11-1 and TRBJ1-2; D possibly corresponds to TRBD1 (6 bases). Germline values: CDR1 SGHAT, CDR2 FQDESV (reference sequence). The CDR3 loop spans 12 amino acids. The ends were cut back, 5 bases at V and 11 bases at J, with 15 bases in the middle. CDR3 region: CASSGRTDRYTF. DNA of the CDR3: TGTGCCAGCAGCGGGAGGACAGATCGATACACCTTC.

This chain links TRBV29-1 with TRBJ1-2; 9 positions agree with TRBD1. Germline V lookup: CDR1 SQVTM, CDR2 ANQGSEA. V gave up 1 base and J gave up 2 bases; unmatched junction bases: 8. The CDR3 runs to 16 residues. CDR3 region: CSVEVGQGFLNYGYTF. CDR3 DNA sequence: TGCAGCGTTGAAGTGGGACAGGGCTTTCTAAACTATGGCTACACCTTC.